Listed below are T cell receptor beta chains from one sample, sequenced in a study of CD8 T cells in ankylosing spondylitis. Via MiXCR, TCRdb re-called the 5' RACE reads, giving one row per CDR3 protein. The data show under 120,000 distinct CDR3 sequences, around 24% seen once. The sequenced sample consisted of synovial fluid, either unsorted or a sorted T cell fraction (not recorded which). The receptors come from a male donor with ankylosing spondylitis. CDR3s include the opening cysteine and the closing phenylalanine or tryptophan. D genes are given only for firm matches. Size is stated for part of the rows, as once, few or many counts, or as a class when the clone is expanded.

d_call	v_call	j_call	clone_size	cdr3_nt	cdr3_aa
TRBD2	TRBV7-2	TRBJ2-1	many	TGTGCCAGCAGCCGGACTAGGTCCTACAATGAGCAGTTCTTC	CASSRTRSYNEQFF
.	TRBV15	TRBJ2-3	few	TGTGCCACCAGCAGGGGTTTGAGCACAGATACGCAGTATTTT	CATSRGLSTDTQYF
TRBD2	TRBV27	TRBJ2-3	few	TGTGCCAGCAGATTAGCGGGAGGTGGGTTAGATACGCAGTATTTT	CASRLAGGGLDTQYF
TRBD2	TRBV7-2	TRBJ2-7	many	TGTGCCAGCAGCCCACGGGCGGGGGGGTTGCACGAGCAGTACTTC	CASSPRAGGLHEQYF
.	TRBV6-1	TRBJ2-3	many	TGTGCCAGCACCCTCGGGAAGGGGGTCTCAGATACGCAGTATTTT	CASTLGKGVSDTQYF
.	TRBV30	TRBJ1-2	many	TGTGCCTGGAGTGTTACCGGATATGGCTACACCTTC	CAWSVTGYGYTF
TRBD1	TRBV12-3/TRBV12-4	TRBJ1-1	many	TGTGCCAGCCAACGCAGCGGGGGGACAGGGAGAGGGTACACTGAAGCTTTCTTT	CASQRSGGTGRGYTEAFF
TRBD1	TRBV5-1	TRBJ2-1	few	TGCGCCAGCAGCTTGGGGGACAGGGAACCCAATGAGCAGTTCTTC	CASSLGDREPNEQFF
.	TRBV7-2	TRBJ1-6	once	TGTGCCAGCAGCTTCGGGTCCACGTATTCACCCCTCCACTTT	CASSFGSTYSPLHF
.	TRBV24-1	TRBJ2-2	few	TGTGCCACCAGCCCAGGGAGGATGGACACCGGGGAGCTGTTTTTT	CATSPGRMDTGELFF
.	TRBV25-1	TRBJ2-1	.	TGTGCCAGCAGTGAAGCCGGGCTCCACTACAATGAGCAGTTCTTC	CASSEAGLHYNEQFF
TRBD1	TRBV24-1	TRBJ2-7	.	TGTGCCACCAGTCACGGGACAGGAAAGTACGAGCAGTACTTC	CATSHGTGKYEQYF
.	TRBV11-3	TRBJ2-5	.	TGTGCCAGCTCTGAGGGGGGAATACGCCAAGAGACCCAGTACTTC	CASSEGGIRQETQYF
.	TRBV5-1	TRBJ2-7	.	TGCGCCAGCAGCTTCGGACAAGGTGGTGACGAGCAGTACTTC	CASSFGQGGDEQYF
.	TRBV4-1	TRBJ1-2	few	TGCGCCAGCAGCCGCTTACTACAGACTAACTATGGCTACACCTTC	CASSRLLQTNYGYTF
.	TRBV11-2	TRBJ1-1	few	TGTGCCAGCAGCTTATCCCGAATGGGACTTGAAGCTTTCTTT	CASSLSRMGLEAFF
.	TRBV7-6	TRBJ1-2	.	TGTGCCAGCAGCTCCGTCGGAGGCACCACTAACTATGGCTACACCTTC	CASSSVGGTTNYGYTF
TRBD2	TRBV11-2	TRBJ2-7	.	TGTGCCAGCAGCTTAGATGGGACTAGCGGGCTCTACGAGCAGTACTTC	CASSLDGTSGLYEQYF
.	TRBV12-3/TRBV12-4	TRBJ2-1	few	TGTGCCAGCAGTTTTGACTTCGGGGGCCATGAGCAGTTCTTC	CASSFDFGGHEQFF
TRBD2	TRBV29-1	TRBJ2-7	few	TGCAGCGTTTTCGAGCGGGAGGGAGGGTACGAGCAGTACTTC	CSVFEREGGYEQYF
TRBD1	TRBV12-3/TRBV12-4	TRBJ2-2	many	TGTGCCAGCAGTTTACGAGGGGGCGCAGGAACCGGGGAGCTGTTTTTT	CASSLRGGAGTGELFF
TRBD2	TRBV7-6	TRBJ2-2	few	TGTGCCAGCAGCCCCCAGAAACTAGCGGGTTCCGGGGAGCTGTTTTTT	CASSPQKLAGSGELFF